The text below deals with one TCR beta chain. Its antigen target is currently unknown. One end of the junction fails to match germline, which may point to a read error. Explained via the paper, the time point label denotes: before S. Paratyphi A challenge (baseline). MAIT cells were defined as Valpha7.2+ CD161+ T cells and were identified and sorted by flow cytometry. In over 5 volunteers who developed enteric fever after controlled oral challenge with live Salmonella Paratyphi A, circulating MAIT cell TCRbeta repertoires were profiled over time. Each diagnosed volunteer contributed MAIT cell samples at pre-infection, mid-infection and post-infection timepoints. A diagnosis of enteric fever required Paratyphi A bacteremia and/or a persistent fever above 38 degrees C that lasted more than 12 hours. Challenged volunteers were diagnosed with infection between day 4 and day 7 after challenge. For RNA extraction, between roughly 4,500 and 11,000 MAIT cells per sample were sorted directly into RNAqueous-Micro lysis buffer. Lymphoprep gradient centrifugation was used to isolate peripheral blood mononuclear cells from blood samples and leukocyte cones. A BD FACSAria Fusion or BD FACSAria III sorter was used for cell sorting.

According to the germline V gene (reference sequence), CDR1 reads MNHNY and CDR2 reads SVGAGI. Spanning cysteine to phenylalanine, the CDR3 consists of 14 amino acids. Only the CDR3 part of the read is kept: 42 bases, read in frame from the first base. This entry belongs to a study of MAIT cells during Salmonella Paratyphi A infection (dated by TCRdb to about 2017). Describing the broader study: Adult volunteers aged 18 to 60 swallowed one dose of 1-5x10^3 CFU of S. Paratyphi A strain NVGH308. Starting at diagnosis, diagnosed volunteers were given ciprofloxacin 500 mg twice a day for 14 days. General conclusions and limits of the study: A significant decrease in the space occupied by over-represented MAIT clonotypes was found from baseline to mid-infection (roughly 0.17 to 0.10), whereas no significant post-infection difference was found. Compared with healthy controls, diagnosed volunteers had more expansion or contraction among the top five MAIT clonotypes (approximately 0.53 versus 0.13), suggesting that infection reshaped the repertoire. The availability of volunteer samples limited the sample sizes, but these sizes were considered adequate to detect differences between groups. MAIT cell TRBV usage was oligoclonal with a preference for TRBV20 and TRBV6, and infection did not appear to change this usage.

Libraries were prepared through 5' RACE. TCRbeta was amplified in two rounds of PCR using Phusion High-Fidelity polymerase, and the primers added sample-specific barcodes. TCRbeta libraries were generated by template-switch cDNA synthesis with SMARTScribe reverse transcriptase and a TRBC-specific primer. The barcoded samples were pooled and then prepared using the NEBNext Ultra DNA Library Prep Kit for Illumina. Sequencing of the libraries took place on an Illumina MiSeq using the MiSeq reagent kit v2, 300 cycles. As for the authors' bioinformatics: Jemultiplexer was used to demultiplex reads by barcode, and MiTCR with default parameters handled the alignment. VDJtools filtered out non-functional sequences; clonotypes were defined by amino acid sequence, with frequencies based on assigned sequence reads. In the clonal space homeostasis analysis, clonotypes were grouped by frequency into over-represented (0.05-1), large, medium and small bins. Using fastp at Q25 and MiXCR, TCRdb reprocessed the public reads and kept productive beta chains. Each entry is one CDR3 protein sequence, shown with its most common DNA and genes. TCRdb's processing, not the study's, gives the V and J calls here. The sample table shows about 770 distinct CDR3 sequences, and approximately 28% are seen once. The ten largest clones add up to roughly 26% of the sample.

The rearranged segments are TRBV6-6 and TRBJ2-2; 7 bases in between match TRBD2. The input for sequencing was MAIT cells from blood, taken at the first sampling point of the challenge study. The origin of this receptor is a person aged 18 to 69 who was deliberately infected with Salmonella Paratyphi A in a paratyphoid fever challenge study. Here the CDR3 is given as CVSKARELVGELFF. In nucleotide form, the sequence is TGTGTCAGCAAGGCGCGGGAGCTGGTCGGGGAGCTGTTTTTT.